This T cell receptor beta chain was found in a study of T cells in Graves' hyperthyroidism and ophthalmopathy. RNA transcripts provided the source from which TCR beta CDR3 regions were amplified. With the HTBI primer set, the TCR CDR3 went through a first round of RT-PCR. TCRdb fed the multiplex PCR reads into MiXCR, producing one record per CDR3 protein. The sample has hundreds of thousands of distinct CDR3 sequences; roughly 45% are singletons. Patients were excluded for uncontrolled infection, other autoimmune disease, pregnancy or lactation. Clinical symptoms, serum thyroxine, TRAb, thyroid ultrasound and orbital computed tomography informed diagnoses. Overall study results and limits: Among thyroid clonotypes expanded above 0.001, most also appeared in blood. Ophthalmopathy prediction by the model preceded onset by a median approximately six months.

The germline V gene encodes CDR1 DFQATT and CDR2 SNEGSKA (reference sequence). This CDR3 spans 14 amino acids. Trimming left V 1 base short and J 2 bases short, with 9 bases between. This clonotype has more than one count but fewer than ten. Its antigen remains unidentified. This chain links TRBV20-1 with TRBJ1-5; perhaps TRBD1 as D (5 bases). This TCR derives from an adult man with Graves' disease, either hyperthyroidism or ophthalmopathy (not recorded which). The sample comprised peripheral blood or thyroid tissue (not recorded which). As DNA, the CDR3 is TGCAGTGCTAGAGCCCGGGGCGGCAATCAGCCCCAGCATTTT. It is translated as CSARARGGNQPQHF.